This entry describes one T cell receptor beta chain. This specimen comes from a study of molecular identifiers for immune sequencing clone quantification. Overall study: In replicates, RNA taken from roughly 20,000 or 100,000 naive CD8 cells was divided five ways, and four portions underwent sequencing.

TCRdb processed the PCR reads anew with MiXCR; each CDR3 protein has one entry. The data show some 100,000 distinct CDR3 sequences, with roughly 34% seen just once and approximately 3.8% held by the top ten. After removal of 4 bases from V and 1 base from J, the junction contained 4 bases not matched to a gene. The length of the CDR3 is 15 residues. Germline V gene lookup returns CDR1 SGHDT and CDR2 YYEEEE. The rearrangement joins TRBV5-6 to TRBJ2-1; the match to TRBD2 covers 8 bases. This receptor was obtained from a human donor in good health. Some libraries in this study had Jurkat cell RNA spiked in. Sequenced material: naive CD8+ T cells from blood, with Jurkat cell RNA spiked in. Indicated subset: FACS-sorted CD8+CD4-CCR7+CD45RA+ naive T cells. Here the CDR3 DNA reads TGTGCCAGCAGCCTTAGCGGGACATCCTACAATGAGCAGTTCTTC. Amino acids: CASSLSGTSYNEQFF.